The TCR beta chain under discussion was sequenced for a study of T-cell memory formation after mild COVID-19. Study-level background: TCR clusters showed largely donor specificity. The study, taken as a whole, reports: CD4+ contracting clones were found mainly in CM and EM, and CD8+ ones in EMRA. Cross-reactive memory appears to have joined, as suggested by some responding clones showing up in pre-infection memory.

Trimming removed 5 bases from V and 5 bases from J, with 13 bases in between. Germline V gene lookup returns CDR1 SGHTA and CDR2 FQGNSA. The CDR3 consists of 14 residues. This clonotype was detected only a few times. Its antigen is currently unknown. The authors produced TCR alpha and TCR beta cDNA libraries with sample barcodes and UMIs by 5'RACE using constant-segment primers. TCRdb reprocessed the 5' RACE reads via MiXCR and lists one record per CDR3 protein. This table has around 450,000 distinct CDR3 sequences, around 24% appearing once. The sequence derives from an adult woman who had mild COVID-19 (a few samples of this study predate the infection). Cell type and time point are not known. The rearrangement uses TRBV7-2 and TRBJ2-1; the D is unclear. The sequenced material came from PBMCs or a T cell subset sorted from them (not recorded which). This CDR3 is CASSPKRSHNEQFF. The DNA of the CDR3 is TGTGCCAGCAGCCCCAAGCGATCCCACAATGAGCAGTTCTTC. Complete variable domain (other parts from reference TRBV7-2 and TRBJ2-1): GAGVSQSPSNKVTEKGKDVELRCDPISGHTALYWYRQSLGQGLEFLIYFQGNSAPDKSGLPSDRFSAERTGGSVSTLTIQRTQQEDSAVYLCASSPKRSHNEQFFGPGTRLTVL.